This TCR beta chain was sequenced during a study of OX40 agonist ivuxolimab in advanced cancers. Study details: Patients were given ivuxolimab, an antibody that agonizes OX40 (CD134). Recorded diagnoses for dose-escalation patients were hepatocellular carcinoma, melanoma, renal cell or head and neck cancer.

The CDR3 has 13 residues. V was trimmed by 0 bases and J by 1 base, leaving 4 bases between them. Germline values: CDR1 KGHSH, CDR2 LQKENI. Autoimmune disease history or systemic immunosuppression meant exclusion. A note on this clone: The antigen remains undetermined.

Assay: immunoSEQ multiplex PCR; the TCRdb copy retains only in-frame clones and omits some. This sample yields about 36,000 clones, of which 65% to 85% are seen a single time; approximately 20% belongs to the top ten. Findings and limits, study-wide: Antigen specificity remained undetermined for the expanded peripheral T cells.

The chain carries TRBV18 and TRBJ2-7; D is undetermined. The starting material was CD4+ or CD8+ T cells sorted from blood, obtained in a trial of the OX40 agonist ivuxolimab. This receptor was taken from an adult with an advanced solid tumor such as melanoma, head and neck, liver or kidney cancer. The chain's CDR3 is CASSPPRSYEQYF. For the CDR3, the DNA is TGTGCCAGCTCACCACCACGGTCCTACGAGCAGTACTTC.